Below are 9 T cell receptor beta chains sequenced from a single sample in a study of T-cell memory formation after mild COVID-19. TCRdb itself ran the 5' RACE reads through MiXCR, one entry per CDR3 protein. The data show some 290,000 distinct CDR3 sequences, under 20% seen once. Input material: PBMCs or a T cell subset sorted from them (not recorded which). These receptors were taken from a man younger than 30 who had mild COVID-19 (a few samples of this study predate the infection). Cell type and time point are not known.

This clonotype was seen a handful of times. Sequence at one end of the junction differs from germline and may be a read error. The chain employs TRBV7-7 and TRBJ2-2; 7 bases agree with TRBD2. This CDR3 is 18 amino acids long. Germline V CDR1 and CDR2: SSHAT, FNYEAQ (reference sequence). Here the CDR3 reads CASSSDRFDGGFNGELFF. The CDR3 nucleotides read TGTGCTAGCAGTTCTGACAGATTCGACGGGGGGTTTAACGGGGAGCTGTTTTTT.

The sample holds one count of this clonotype. J is TRBJ2-7 and V is TRBV10-3; D is possibly TRBD1 or TRBD2 (5 bases each). The CDR3 totals 14 residues. Germline values: CDR1 ENHRY, CDR2 SYGVKD. V lost 6 bases and J 5 bases, leaving 17 bases between the germline ends. The CDR3 sequence is CAISGAGRIDEQYV. The CDR3 region has the DNA TGTGCCATCAGCGGGGCCGGAAGGATTGACGAGCAGTACGTC.

The rearrangement uses TRBV15 and TRBJ2-5; the D gene could be TRBD1 or TRBD2 (6 bases each). This CDR3 contains 17 residues. Looked up from germline, CDR1 is LNHNV and CDR2 is YYDKDF (reference sequence). The V end was cut by 1 base, the J end by 1 base, with 16 bases between. Written as DNA, the CDR3 is TGTGCCACCAGCAGAGGTCCGGTGGGGGGCCTCCAAGAGACCCAGTACTTC. Its translation is CATSRGPVGGLQETQYF.

The chain links TRBV7-9 to TRBJ2-1; D gene uncertain. Deletions cut 1 base from V and 9 bases from J, with 16 bases between. Germline-derived CDR1 and CDR2 are SEHNR and FQNEAQ (reference sequence). The length of the CDR3 is 15 residues. The CDR3 nucleotides read TGTGCCAGCAGCTTAGGGACCGGCAACACGGGTGAGCAGTTCTTC. As protein: CASSLGTGNTGEQFF.

This clonotype was observed a handful of times. The chain links TRBV20-1 to TRBJ2-7; 10 bases match TRBD2. CDR3 size: 13 residues. Germline V gives CDR1 DFQATT, CDR2 SNEGSKA (reference sequence). The CDR3 is CSAGTSGAYEQYV. The CDR3 bases are TGCAGCGCTGGCACTAGCGGGGCCTACGAGCAGTACGTC.

V gene TRBV24-1 combines with J gene TRBJ2-1; no definite D call. V was trimmed by 4 bases and J by 9 bases, leaving 12 bases between them. Germline assignment: CDR1 KGHDR and CDR2 SFDVKD. This CDR3 is built from 13 residues. For the CDR3, the DNA is TGTGCCACCAGTGAATTTCACGAATCTGAGCAGTTCTTC. The encoded protein is CATSEFHESEQFF.

V usage is TRBV12-3 or TRBV12-4 and J usage is TRBJ1-3; D gene uncertain. This CDR3 is 15 amino acids long. V lost 5 bases, J lost 0 bases, and 11 bases lay in between. CDR3 in DNA: TGTGCCAGCAGTATTGACGGAGGCTCTGGAAACACCATATATTTT. Amino acid sequence: CASSIDGGSGNTIYF.

This clonotype was seen ten or more times. The chain uses TRBV7-9 and TRBJ2-7, with unresolved D. The germline gives CDR1 SEHNR, CDR2 FQNEAQ (reference sequence). CDR3 length: 12 residues. Trimming pared 3 bases from V and 2 bases from J, leaving 5 bases between. Here the CDR3 DNA reads TGTGCCAGCAGCTTGGCAACCTACGAGCAGTACTTC. As protein: CASSLATYEQYF.

V gene TRBV30 combines with J gene TRBJ2-1; D not certain. The CDR3 spans 10 residues. Trimming took 0 bases from V and 15 from J, leaving 9 bases between them. Germline CDR1 GTSNPN, CDR2 SVGIG (reference sequence). CDR3 region: CAWSVRQPFF. The CDR3 DNA reads TGTGCCTGGAGTGTGCGGCAGCCGTTCTTC.